This section outlines one TCR beta chain sequence together with its context. The sample originates from a study of blood T cell repertoires in COVID-19. This CDR3 contains 13 residues. CDR1 MNHEY and CDR2 SVGAGI come from the germline V gene. V dropped 6 bases and J dropped 12 bases, with 17 bases sitting between them. Original data processing: Amplification with reference gene primers provided the estimates of nucleated cell counts. TCRdb keeps only in-frame clones here, not all; method: immunoSEQ multiplex PCR. The D gene and trimming were derived from the DNA, and the V and J assignments and clone size from that table. The sample has about 240,000 clones; roughly four fifths are singletons.

This chain uses TRBV6-5 with TRBJ2-2, with D possibly matching TRBD1 (5 bases). The TCR was taken from a woman aged 60-75 years with active or convalescent COVID-19. The source material was peripheral blood. CDR3 region: CASSDSRVGKLFF. As DNA, the CDR3 is TGTGCCAGCAGCGACTCCAGGGTGGGGAAGCTGTTTTTT.